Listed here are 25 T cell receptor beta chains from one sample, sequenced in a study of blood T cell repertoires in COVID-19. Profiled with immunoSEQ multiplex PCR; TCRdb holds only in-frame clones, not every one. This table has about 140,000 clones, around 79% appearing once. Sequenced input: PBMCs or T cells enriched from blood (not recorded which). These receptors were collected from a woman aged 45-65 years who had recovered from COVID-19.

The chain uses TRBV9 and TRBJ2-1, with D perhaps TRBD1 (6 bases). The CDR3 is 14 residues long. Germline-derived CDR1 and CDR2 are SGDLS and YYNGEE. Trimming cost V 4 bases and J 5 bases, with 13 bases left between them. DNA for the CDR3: TGTGCCAGCAGCATTCGACAGGTAGACAATGAGCAGTTCTTC. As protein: CASSIRQVDNEQFF.

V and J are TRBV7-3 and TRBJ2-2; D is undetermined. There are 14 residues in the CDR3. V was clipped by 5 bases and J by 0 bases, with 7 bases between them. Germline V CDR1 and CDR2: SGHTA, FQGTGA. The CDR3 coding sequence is TGTGCCAGCAGCCTTGTAGCGAACACCGGGGAGCTGTTTTTT. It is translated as CASSLVANTGELFF.

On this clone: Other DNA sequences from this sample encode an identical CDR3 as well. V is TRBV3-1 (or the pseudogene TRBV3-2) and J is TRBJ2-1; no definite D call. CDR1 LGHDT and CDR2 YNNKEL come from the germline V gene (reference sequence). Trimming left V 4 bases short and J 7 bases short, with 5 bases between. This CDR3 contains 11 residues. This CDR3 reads CASSLSNEQFF. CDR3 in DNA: TGTGCCAGCAGCCTTAGTAATGAGCAGTTCTTC.

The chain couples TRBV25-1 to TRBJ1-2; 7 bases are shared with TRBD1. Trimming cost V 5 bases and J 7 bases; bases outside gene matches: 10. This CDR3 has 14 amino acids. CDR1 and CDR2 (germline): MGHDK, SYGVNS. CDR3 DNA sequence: TGTGCCAGCAGTCAAGAGACAGGGTATCGTGGCTACACCTTC. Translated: CASSQETGYRGYTF.

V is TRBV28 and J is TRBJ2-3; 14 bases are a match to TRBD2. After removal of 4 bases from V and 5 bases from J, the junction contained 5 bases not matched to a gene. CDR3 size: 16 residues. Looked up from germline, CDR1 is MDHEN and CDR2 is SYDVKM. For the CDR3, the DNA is TGTGCCAGCAGTTCTCGACTAGCGGGAGGGCGAGATACGCAGTATTTT. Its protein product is CASSSRLAGGRDTQYF. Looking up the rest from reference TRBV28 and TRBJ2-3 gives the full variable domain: DVKVTQSSRYLVKRTGEKVFLECVQDMDHENMFWYRQDPGLGLRLIYFSYDVKMKEKGDIPEGYSVSREKKERFSLILESASTNQTSMYLCASSSRLAGGRDTQYFGPGTRLTVL.

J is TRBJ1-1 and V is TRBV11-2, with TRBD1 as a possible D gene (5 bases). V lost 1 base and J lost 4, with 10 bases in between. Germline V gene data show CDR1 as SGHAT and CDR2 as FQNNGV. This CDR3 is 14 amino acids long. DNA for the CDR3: TGTGCCAGCAGCTTAGCCGATAGGGGCACTGAAGCTTTCTTT. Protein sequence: CASSLADRGTEAFF.

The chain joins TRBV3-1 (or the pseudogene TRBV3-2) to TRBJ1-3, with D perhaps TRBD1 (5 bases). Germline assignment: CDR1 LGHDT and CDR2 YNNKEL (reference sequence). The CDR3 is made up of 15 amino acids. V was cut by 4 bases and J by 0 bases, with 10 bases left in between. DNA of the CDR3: TGTGCCAGCAGCCGTGGGACTGCCTCTGGAAACACCATATATTTT. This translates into CASSRGTASGNTIYF.

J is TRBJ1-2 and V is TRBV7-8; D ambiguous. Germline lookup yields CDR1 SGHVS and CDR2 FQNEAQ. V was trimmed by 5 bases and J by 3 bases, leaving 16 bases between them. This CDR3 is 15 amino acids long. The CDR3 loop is CASSPRGRGDYGYTF. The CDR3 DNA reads TGTGCCAGCAGCCCACGGGGTCGCGGGGACTATGGCTACACCTTC.

The CDR3 nucleotides read TGTGCCAGCAGCTTAGGGGCGGCGAACACTGAAGCTTTCTTT. This translates into CASSLGAANTEAFF. V is TRBV7-3 and J is TRBJ1-1; TRBD1 might be the D (5 bases). Trimming stripped 2 bases from V and 1 base from J, with 8 bases between. Germline values: CDR1 SGHTA, CDR2 FQGTGA. The CDR3 covers 14 residues. The whole variable domain, remainder taken from reference TRBV7-3 and TRBJ1-1, is GAGVSQTPSNKVTEKGKYVELRCDPISGHTALYWYRQSLGQGPEFLIYFQGTGAADDSGLPNDRFFAVRPEGSVSTLKIQRTERGDSAVYLCASSLGAANTEAFFGQGTRLTVV.

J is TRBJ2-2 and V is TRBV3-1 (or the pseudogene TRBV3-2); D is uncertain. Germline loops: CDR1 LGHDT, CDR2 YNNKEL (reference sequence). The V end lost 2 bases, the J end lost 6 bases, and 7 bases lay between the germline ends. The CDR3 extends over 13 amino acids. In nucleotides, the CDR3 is TGTGCCAGCAGCCAAAACAGAGCCGGGGAGCTGTTTTTT. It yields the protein CASSQNRAGELFF.

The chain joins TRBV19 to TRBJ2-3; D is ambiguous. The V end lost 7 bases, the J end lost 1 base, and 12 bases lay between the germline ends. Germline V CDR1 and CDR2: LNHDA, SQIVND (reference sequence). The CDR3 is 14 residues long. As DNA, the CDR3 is TGTGCCAGTACCTCGCGGTACGGCACAGATACGCAGTATTTT. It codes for CASTSRYGTDTQYF.

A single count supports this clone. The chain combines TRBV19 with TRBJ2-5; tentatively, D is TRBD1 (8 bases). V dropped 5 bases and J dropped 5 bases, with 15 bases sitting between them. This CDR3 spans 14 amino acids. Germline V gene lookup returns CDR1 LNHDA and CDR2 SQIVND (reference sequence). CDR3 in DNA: TGTGCCAGTAGTTCCACAGGGGGGGCTGAGACCCAGTACTTC. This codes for CASSSTGGAETQYF.

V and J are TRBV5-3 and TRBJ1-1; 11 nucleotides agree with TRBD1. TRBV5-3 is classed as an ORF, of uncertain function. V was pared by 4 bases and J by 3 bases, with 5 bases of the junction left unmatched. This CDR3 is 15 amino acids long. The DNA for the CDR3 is TGTGCCAGAAGCACGGGACAGGGGGGAGACACTGAAGCTTTCTTT. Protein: CARSTGQGGDTEAFF.

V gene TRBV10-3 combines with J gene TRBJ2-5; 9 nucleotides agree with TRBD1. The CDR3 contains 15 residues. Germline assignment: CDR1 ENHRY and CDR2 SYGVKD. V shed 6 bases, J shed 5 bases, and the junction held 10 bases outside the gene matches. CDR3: CAISNPGQGTETQYF. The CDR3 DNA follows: TGTGCCATCAGCAACCCGGGACAGGGAACGGAGACCCAGTACTTC.

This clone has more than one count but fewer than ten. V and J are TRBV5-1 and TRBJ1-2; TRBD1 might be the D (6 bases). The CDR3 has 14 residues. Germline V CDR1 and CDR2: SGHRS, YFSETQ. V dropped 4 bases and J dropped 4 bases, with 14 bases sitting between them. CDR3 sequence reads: CASSLETGSYGYTF. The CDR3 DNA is TGCGCCAGCAGCCTTGAAACAGGGTCCTATGGCTACACCTTC. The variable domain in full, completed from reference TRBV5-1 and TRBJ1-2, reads KAGVTQTPRYLIKTRGQQVTLSCSPISGHRSVSWYQQTPGQGLQFLFEYFSETQRNKGNFPGRFSGRQFSNSRSEMNVSTLELGDSALYLCASSLETGSYGYTFGSGTRLTVV.

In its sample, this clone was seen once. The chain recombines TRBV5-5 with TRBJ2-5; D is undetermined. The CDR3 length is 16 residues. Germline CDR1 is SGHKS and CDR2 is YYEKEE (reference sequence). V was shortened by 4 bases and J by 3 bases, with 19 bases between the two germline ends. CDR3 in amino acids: CASSLYWSAPKETQYF. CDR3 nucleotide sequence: TGTGCCAGCAGCCTGTATTGGTCAGCGCCTAAAGAGACCCAGTACTTC. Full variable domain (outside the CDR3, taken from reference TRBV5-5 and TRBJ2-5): DAGVTQSPTHLIKTRGQQVTLRCSPISGHKSVSWYQQVLGQGPQFIFQYYEKEERGRGNFPDRFSARQFPNYSSELNVNALLLGDSALYLCASSLYWSAPKETQYFGPGTRLLVL.

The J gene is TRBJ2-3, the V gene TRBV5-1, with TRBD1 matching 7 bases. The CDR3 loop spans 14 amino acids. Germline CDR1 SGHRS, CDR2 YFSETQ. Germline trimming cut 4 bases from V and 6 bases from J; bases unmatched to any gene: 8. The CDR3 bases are TGCGCCAGCAGCCCCCCAGGACAGGCGGATACGCAGTATTTT. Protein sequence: CASSPPGQADTQYF.

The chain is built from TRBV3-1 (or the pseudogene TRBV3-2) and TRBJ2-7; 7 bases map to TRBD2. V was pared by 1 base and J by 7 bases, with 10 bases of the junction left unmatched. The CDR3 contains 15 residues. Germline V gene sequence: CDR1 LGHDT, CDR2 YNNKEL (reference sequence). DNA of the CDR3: TGTGCCAGCAGCCAAGGACCTCAGGCGGGAGTGGAGCAGTACTTC. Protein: CASSQGPQAGVEQYF.

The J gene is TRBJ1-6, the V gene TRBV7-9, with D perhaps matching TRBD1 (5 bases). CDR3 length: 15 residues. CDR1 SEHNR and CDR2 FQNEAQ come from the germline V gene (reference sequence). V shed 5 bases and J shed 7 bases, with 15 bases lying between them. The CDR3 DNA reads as TGTGCCAGCAGCGGAAAGCTTGGGGGGAATTCACCCCTCCACTTT. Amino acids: CASSGKLGGNSPLHF.

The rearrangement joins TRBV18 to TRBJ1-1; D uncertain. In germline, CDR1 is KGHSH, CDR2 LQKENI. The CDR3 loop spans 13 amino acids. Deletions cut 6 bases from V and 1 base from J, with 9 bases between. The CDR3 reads CASSSQKNTEAFF. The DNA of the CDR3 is TGTGCCAGCTCTTCCCAAAAGAACACTGAAGCTTTCTTT.

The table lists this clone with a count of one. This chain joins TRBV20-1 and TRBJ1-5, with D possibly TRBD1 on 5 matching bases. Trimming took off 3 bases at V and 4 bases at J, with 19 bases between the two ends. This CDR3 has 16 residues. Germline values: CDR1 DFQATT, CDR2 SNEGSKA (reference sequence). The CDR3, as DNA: TGCAGTGCTAGTCCTGGGCAGGGATCGGGTAATCAGCCCCAGCATTTT. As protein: CSASPGQGSGNQPQHF.

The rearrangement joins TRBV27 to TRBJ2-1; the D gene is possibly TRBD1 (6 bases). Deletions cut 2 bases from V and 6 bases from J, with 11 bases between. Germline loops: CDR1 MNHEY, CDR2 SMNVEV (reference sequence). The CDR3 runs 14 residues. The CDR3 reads CASSLNRVGNEQFF. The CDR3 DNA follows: TGTGCCAGCAGTTTAAACAGGGTGGGCAATGAGCAGTTCTTC.

The CDR3 DNA is TGTGCCAGCAGCGTAGGTTTAGCGGGATATGGGGAGCAGTACTTC. Its translation: CASSVGLAGYGEQYF. The rearrangement joins TRBV9 to TRBJ2-7; 8 nucleotides agree with TRBD2. V shed 0 bases and J 7 bases; nucleotides not matched to a gene: 9. The CDR3 has 15 amino acids. CDR1 is SGDLS and CDR2 is YYNGEE in the germline V gene.

CDR3 nucleotides: TGTGCCAGCAGTGGGGACACCTACGAGCAGTACTTC. This codes for CASSGDTYEQYF. V is TRBV2 and J is TRBJ2-7, with TRBD1 as a possible D gene (6 bases). Trimming took off 4 bases at V and 2 bases at J, with 6 bases between the two ends. The CDR3 has 12 residues. Germline assignment: CDR1 SNHLY and CDR2 FYNNEI.

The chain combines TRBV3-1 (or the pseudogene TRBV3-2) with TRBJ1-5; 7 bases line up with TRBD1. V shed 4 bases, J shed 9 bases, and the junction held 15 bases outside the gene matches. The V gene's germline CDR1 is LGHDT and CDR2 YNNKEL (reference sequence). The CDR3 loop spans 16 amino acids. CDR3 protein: CASSPGRRRTGGPQHF. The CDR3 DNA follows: TGTGCCAGCAGCCCGGGACGGAGAAGGACAGGAGGGCCCCAGCATTTT.